The 14 T cell receptor beta chains in this list originate from one sample, sequenced in a study of cytomegalovirus exposure and HLA in healthy donors. PCR used 60 Vbeta primers and 13 Jbeta primers. Some clones are missing from TCRdb's copy, which holds only in-frame ones; the method was immunoSEQ multiplex PCR. The sample yields 150,000 to 200,000 clones, about 64% seen once. Sequenced sample: PBMCs. The receptor source for this set is a man aged 45-65 years in good health and CMV-seronegative.

The chain joins TRBV28 to TRBJ2-7, with TRBD2 matching 11 bases. The V and J ends lost 7 bases and 0 bases, in that order; junction bases with no gene match: 5. Germline V gene data show CDR1 as MDHEN and CDR2 as SYDVKM. This CDR3 is 15 amino acids long. The CDR3 is CASTQLAGDSYEQYF. The CDR3 bases are TGTGCCAGCACCCAACTAGCGGGGGACTCCTACGAGCAGTACTTC. The full variable domain, with the rest looked up from reference TRBV28 and TRBJ2-7, is DVKVTQSSRYLVKRTGEKVFLECVQDMDHENMFWYRQDPGLGLRLIYFSYDVKMKEKGDIPEGYSVSREKKERFSLILESASTNQTSMYLCASTQLAGDSYEQYFGPGTRLTVT.

CDR3 protein: CASSILGTGSNQPQHF. CDR3 in DNA: TGTGCCAGTAGTATCCTCGGGACAGGGTCGAATCAGCCCCAGCATTTT. The gene calls are TRBV19 and TRBJ1-5; 9 nucleotides align to TRBD1. The CDR3 contains 16 residues. J gave up 4 bases and V 3 bases, and 7 bases lay outside the gene matches. The germline V gene has CDR1 LNHDA and CDR2 SQIVND (reference sequence).

The V call is TRBV7-3, the J call TRBJ2-6, with TRBD1 identical over 7 bases. The J segment lost 1 base and the V segment lost 2 bases, leaving 8 bases of the junction unmatched. The germline V gene encodes CDR1 SGHTA and CDR2 FQGTGA. This CDR3 is 18 amino acids long. The DNA for the CDR3 is TGTGCCAGCAGCTTAGGTTTGCAGGGGGAATCTGGGGCCAACGTCCTGACTTTC. Protein product: CASSLGLQGESGANVLTF.

A remark on this clone: At the DNA level, this CDR3 is encoded by other sequences in the same sample as well. This chain connects TRBV7-2 to TRBJ1-1; tentative D call: TRBD1 (5 bases). V was clipped by 1 base and J by 0 bases, with 6 bases between them. Germline V gene data show CDR1 as SGHTA and CDR2 as FQGNSA. CDR3 length: 14 residues. In nucleotides, the CDR3 is TGTGCCAGCAGCTTAGGACAGCTGAACACTGAAGCTTTCTTT. Its protein product is CASSLGQLNTEAFF.

The V gene is TRBV19, the J gene TRBJ2-5; 9 nucleotides match TRBD2. The CDR3 runs to 16 residues. Looked up from germline, CDR1 is LNHDA and CDR2 is SQIVND (reference sequence). Trimming at V came to 1 base and at J to 2 bases, leaving 5 bases not matched to a gene. CDR3 sequence (DNA): TGTGCCAGTAGTATAGGGCTGACTAGCGGTCAAGAGACCCAGTACTTC. It codes for CASSIGLTSGQETQYF.

The rearrangement links TRBV20-1 to TRBJ2-1; 7 bases are a match to TRBD1. The CDR3 is made up of 11 amino acids. The V gene's germline CDR1 is DFQATT and CDR2 SNEGSKA (reference sequence). V lost 0 bases, J lost 12 bases, and 2 bases stayed unmatched. This CDR3 is CSARDRGPQFF. CDR3 sequence (DNA): TGCAGTGCTAGAGATAGGGGGCCGCAGTTCTTC.

This clone has only one observation. V usage is TRBV7-3 and J usage is TRBJ2-7; D is perhaps TRBD2 (6 bases). The CDR3 loop spans 13 amino acids. The V end lost 3 bases, the J end lost 3 bases, and 9 bases lay between the germline ends. CDR1 is SGHTA and CDR2 is FQGTGA in the germline V gene. The CDR3 region has the DNA TGTGCCAGCAGCTTGGGACTTGACTACGAGCAGTACTTC. Translated, it gives CASSLGLDYEQYF.

V usage is TRBV11-2 and J usage is TRBJ2-2; 10 positions agree with TRBD1. Unmatched junction bases numbered 14, after V lost 5 bases and J lost 5 bases. Germline-derived CDR1 and CDR2 are SGHAT and FQNNGV. This CDR3 comprises 18 residues. The CDR3 region is CASSHPLRGQGTTGELFF. DNA for the CDR3: TGTGCCAGCAGCCACCCCCTAAGGGGACAGGGGACGACCGGGGAGCTGTTTTTT.

The chain couples TRBV10-1 to TRBJ1-1, with a weak D call TRBD1 (6 bases). V was shortened by 6 bases and J by 4 bases, with 6 bases between the two germline ends. The length of the CDR3 is 11 residues. Germline assignment: CDR1 WNHNN and CDR2 SYGVQD (reference sequence). CDR3 region: CASSRGTEAFF. The CDR3 nucleotides are TGCGCCAGCAGCAGGGGCACTGAAGCTTTCTTT.

This clone was picked up a small number of times. The chain carries TRBV27 and TRBJ1-5; 8 bases align to TRBD1. The CDR3 length is 17 residues. The V gene's germline CDR1 is MNHEY and CDR2 SMNVEV (reference sequence). J gave up 6 bases and V 2 bases, and 12 bases lay outside the gene matches. This CDR3 reads CASSLQLGQGAGQPQHF. The CDR3 coding sequence is TGTGCCAGCAGTTTACAACTCGGCCAGGGGGCCGGTCAGCCCCAGCATTTT.

The chain is built from TRBV19 and TRBJ2-1; tentative D call: TRBD2 (6 bases). V lost 9 bases to trimming and J lost 2 bases, with 14 bases between them. The CDR3 consists of 14 residues. The germline gives CDR1 LNHDA, CDR2 SQIVND (reference sequence). CDR3 loop: CASTFGGAYNEQFF. The DNA for the CDR3 is TGTGCCAGCACGTTCGGCGGGGCCTACAATGAGCAGTTCTTC.

The rearrangement uses TRBV6-4 and TRBJ1-6, with D perhaps matching TRBD1 (6 bases). Germline V gene data show CDR1 as MRHNA and CDR2 as SNTAGT. The CDR3 spans 15 residues. Trimming stripped 4 bases from V and 10 bases from J, with 17 bases between. CDR3: CASSASTGRGSPLHF. The CDR3 region has the DNA TGTGCCAGCAGTGCCTCGACAGGAAGAGGGTCACCCCTCCACTTT.

The V and J genes are TRBV7-2 and TRBJ2-1, with D perhaps matching TRBD2 (5 bases). The germline gives CDR1 SGHTA, CDR2 FQGNSA. V lost 2 bases, J lost 6 bases, and 11 bases lay in between. The CDR3 totals 14 residues. CDR3 nucleotides: TGTGCCAGCAGCTTAAACGCTAGCCCCAATGAGCAGTTCTTC. Its protein product is CASSLNASPNEQFF. The full variable domain, completed using reference TRBV7-2 and TRBJ2-1, is GAGVSQSPSNKVTEKGKDVELRCDPISGHTALYWYRQSLGQGLEFLIYFQGNSAPDKSGLPSDRFSAERTGGSVSTLTIQRTQQEDSAVYLCASSLNASPNEQFFGPGTRLTVL.

The genes are TRBV7-9 and TRBJ2-5, with no clear D. The CDR3 is made up of 14 amino acids. The germline V gene encodes CDR1 SEHNR and CDR2 FQNEAQ (reference sequence). V lost 3 bases and J lost 1, with 9 bases in between. This CDR3 is CASSFSVTQETQYF. CDR3 nucleotides: TGTGCCAGCAGCTTCTCGGTTACCCAAGAGACCCAGTACTTC.